This T cell receptor beta chain originates from a study of vaccination and CD4 T cells after COVID-19. About the research overall: The study drew post-COVID samples a median roughly 100 days after diagnosis (range 35 to 161).

As for treatment: roughly 11-day PBMC culture with coronavirus spike peptide pools or control peptides (ViraFEST assay). In the ViraFEST assay, peptide-pool expansion preceded TCR sequencing of expanded clonotypes. Alongside approximately 10 IU/ml IL-2 and roughly 10 ug/ml peptide pools, PBMCs were cultured at roughly 2 million per well. An Oncomine TCR Beta short-read assay was used to sequence the DNA from cultured CD4+ T cells. TCRdb recomputed calls from the PCR reads with MiXCR, one row per CDR3 protein. Among more than 6,000 distinct CDR3 sequences listed, roughly 50% were seen once. Overall study findings and caveats: Within the convalescent patients, a median around 90% of the SARS-CoV-2-reactive clones were ones that appeared only post-vaccination.

A remark on this clonotype: Its antigen is not known.

This TCR came from a human donor who had recovered from COVID-19. Sequencing was performed on CD4+ T cells from blood, cultured in vitro.

CDR3 in amino acids: CASSPDSRNQPQHF. CDR3 nucleotides: TGTGCCAGCAGTCCGGACAGTCGCAATCAGCCCCAGCATTTT. The V and J genes are TRBV6-1 and TRBJ1-5; D may be TRBD1 (6 bases). This CDR3 contains 14 residues. V lost 5 bases to trimming and J lost 2 bases, with 10 bases between them. The germline V gene encodes CDR1 MNHNS and CDR2 SASEGT.